This T cell receptor (beta chain) was sequenced during a study of cytomegalovirus exposure and HLA in healthy donors. In this sample, this clone turned up once. As yet, its antigen is unknown. The donors were members of the roughly 120-subject validation cohort (separate from the roughly 700-subject first cohort). Sequencing used immunoSEQ multiplex PCR; TCRdb keeps in-frame clones, though not all of them. The data show roughly 180,000 clones, about four fifths seen once. Study-level results: Specific recognition of CMV antigens was confirmed in vitro for a few chains (all CMV-associated).

V was clipped by 4 bases and J by 5 bases; unmatched bases: 5. From germline, CDR1 is MNHEY and CDR2 SVGAGI. There are 15 residues in the CDR3. The chain is built from TRBV6-5 and TRBJ2-7, with 13 bases matching TRBD2. This TCR came from a man younger than 35 in good health and CMV-seropositive. Sequences were obtained from PBMCs. CDR3 sequence reads: CASSSLAGGPHEQYF. CDR3 DNA sequence: TGTGCCAGCAGTTCACTAGCGGGAGGGCCCCACGAGCAGTACTTC.